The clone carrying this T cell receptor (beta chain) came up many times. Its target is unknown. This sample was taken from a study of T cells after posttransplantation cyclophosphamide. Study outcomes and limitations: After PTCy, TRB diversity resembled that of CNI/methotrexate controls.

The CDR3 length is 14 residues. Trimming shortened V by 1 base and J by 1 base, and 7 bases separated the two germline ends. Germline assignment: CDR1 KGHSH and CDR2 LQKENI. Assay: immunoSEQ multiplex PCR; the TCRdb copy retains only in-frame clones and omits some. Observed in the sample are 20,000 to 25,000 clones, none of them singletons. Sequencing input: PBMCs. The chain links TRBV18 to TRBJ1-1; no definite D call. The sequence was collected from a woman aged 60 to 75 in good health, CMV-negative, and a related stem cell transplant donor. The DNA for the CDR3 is TGTGCCAGCTCACCACAAAGCCAGAACACTGAAGCTTTCTTT. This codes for CASSPQSQNTEAFF.